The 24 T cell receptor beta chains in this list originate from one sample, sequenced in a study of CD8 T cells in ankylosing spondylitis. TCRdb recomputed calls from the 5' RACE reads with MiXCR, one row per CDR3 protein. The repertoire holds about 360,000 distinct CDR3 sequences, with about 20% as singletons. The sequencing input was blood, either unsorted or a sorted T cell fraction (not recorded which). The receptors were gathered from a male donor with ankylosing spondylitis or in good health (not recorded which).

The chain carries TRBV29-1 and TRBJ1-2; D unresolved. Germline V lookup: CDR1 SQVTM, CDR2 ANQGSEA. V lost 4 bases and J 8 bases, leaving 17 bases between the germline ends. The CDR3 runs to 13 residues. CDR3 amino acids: CSVVKGPNGGYTF. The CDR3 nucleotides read TGCAGCGTTGTGAAGGGCCCTAACGGGGGCTACACCTTC.

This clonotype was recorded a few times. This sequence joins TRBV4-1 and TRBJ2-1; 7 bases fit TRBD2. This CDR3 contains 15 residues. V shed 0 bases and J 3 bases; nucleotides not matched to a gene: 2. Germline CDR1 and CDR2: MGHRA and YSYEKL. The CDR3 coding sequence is TGCGCCAGCAGCCAAGATGCGGGAGTCTACAATGAGCAGTTCTTC. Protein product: CASSQDAGVYNEQFF.

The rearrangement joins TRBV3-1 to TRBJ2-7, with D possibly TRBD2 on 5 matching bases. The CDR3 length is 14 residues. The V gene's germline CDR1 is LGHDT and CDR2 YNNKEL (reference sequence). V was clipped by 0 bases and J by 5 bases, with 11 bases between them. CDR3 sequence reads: CASSQDGASNEQYF. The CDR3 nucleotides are TGTGCCAGCAGCCAAGATGGAGCTAGCAACGAGCAGTACTTC.

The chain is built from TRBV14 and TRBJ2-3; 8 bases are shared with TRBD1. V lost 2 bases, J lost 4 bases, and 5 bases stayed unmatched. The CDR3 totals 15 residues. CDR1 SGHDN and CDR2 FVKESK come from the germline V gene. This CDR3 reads CASSQTSRGPDTQYF. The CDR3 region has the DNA TGTGCCAGCAGCCAAACTAGCAGGGGGCCAGATACGCAGTATTTT.

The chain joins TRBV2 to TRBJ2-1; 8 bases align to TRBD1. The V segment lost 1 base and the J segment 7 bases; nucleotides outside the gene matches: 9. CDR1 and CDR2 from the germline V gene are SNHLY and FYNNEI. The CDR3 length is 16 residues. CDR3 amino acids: CASSEVQGAGYNEQFF. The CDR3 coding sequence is TGTGCCAGCAGTGAAGTCCAGGGGGCGGGGTATAATGAGCAGTTCTTC. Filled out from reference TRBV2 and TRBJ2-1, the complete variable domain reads EPEVTQTPSHQVTQMGQEVILRCVPISNHLYFYWYRQILGQKVEFLVSFYNNEISEKSEIFDDQFSVERPDGSNFTLKIRSTKLEDSAMYFCASSEVQGAGYNEQFFGPGTRLTVL.

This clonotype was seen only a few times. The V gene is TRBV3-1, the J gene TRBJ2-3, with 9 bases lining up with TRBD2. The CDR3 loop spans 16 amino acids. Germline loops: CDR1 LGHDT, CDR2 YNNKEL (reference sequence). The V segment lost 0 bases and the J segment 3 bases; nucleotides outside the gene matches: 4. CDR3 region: CASSQDPGLATDTQYF. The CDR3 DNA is TGTGCCAGCAGCCAAGACCCGGGACTAGCTACAGATACGCAGTATTTT.

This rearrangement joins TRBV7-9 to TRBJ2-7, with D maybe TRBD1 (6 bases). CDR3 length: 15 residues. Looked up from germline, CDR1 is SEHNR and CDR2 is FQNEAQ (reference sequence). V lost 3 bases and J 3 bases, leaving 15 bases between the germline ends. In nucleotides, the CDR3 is TGTGCCAGCAGCTTTGGGGCAGACAGGAACTACGAGCAGTACTTC. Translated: CASSFGADRNYEQYF.

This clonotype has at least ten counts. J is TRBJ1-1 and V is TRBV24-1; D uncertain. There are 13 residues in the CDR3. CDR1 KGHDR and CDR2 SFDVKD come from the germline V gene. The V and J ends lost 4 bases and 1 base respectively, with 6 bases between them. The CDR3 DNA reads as TGTGCCACCAGTGACCACGGGAACACTGAAGCTTTCTTT. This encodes CATSDHGNTEAFF.

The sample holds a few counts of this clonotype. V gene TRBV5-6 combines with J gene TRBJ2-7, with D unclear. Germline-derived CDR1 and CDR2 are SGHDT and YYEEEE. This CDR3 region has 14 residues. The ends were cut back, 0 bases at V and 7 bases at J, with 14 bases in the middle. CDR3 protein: CASSLDGTFTEQYF. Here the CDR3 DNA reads TGTGCCAGCAGCTTGGACGGCACCTTTACTGAGCAGTACTTC.

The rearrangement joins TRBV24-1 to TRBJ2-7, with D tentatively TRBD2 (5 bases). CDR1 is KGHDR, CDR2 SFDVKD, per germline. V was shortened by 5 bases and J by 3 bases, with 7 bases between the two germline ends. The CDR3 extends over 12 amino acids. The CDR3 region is CATSARDYEQYF. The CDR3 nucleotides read TGTGCCACCAGTGCCCGGGACTACGAGCAGTACTTC.

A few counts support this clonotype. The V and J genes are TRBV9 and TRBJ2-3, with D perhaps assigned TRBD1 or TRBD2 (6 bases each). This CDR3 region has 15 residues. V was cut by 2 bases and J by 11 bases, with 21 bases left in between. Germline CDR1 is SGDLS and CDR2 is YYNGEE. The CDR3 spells CASSVAPGHQGGQYF. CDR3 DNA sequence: TGTGCCAGCAGCGTTGCTCCGGGACACCAGGGAGGGCAGTATTTT.

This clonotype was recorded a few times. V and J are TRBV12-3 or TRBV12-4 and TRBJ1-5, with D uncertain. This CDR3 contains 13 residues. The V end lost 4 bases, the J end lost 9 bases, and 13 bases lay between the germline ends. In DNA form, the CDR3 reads TGTGCCAGCAGTTCGGGCCCGCGGGCGCCCCAGCATTTT. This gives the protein CASSSGPRAPQHF.

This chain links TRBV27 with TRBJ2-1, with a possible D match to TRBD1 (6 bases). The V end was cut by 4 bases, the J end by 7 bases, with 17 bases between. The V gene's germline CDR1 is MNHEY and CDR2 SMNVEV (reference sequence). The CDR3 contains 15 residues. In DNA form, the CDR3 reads TGTGCCAGCAGTTCCGACAGGAGTTATTGGAATGAGCAGTTCTTC. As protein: CASSSDRSYWNEQFF.

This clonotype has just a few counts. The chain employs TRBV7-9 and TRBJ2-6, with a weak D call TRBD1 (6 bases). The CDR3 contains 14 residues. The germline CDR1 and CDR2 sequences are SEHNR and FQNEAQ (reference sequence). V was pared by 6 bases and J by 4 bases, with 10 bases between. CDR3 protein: CASRQGSGANVLTF. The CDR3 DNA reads TGTGCCAGCAGACAGGGATCGGGGGCCAACGTCCTGACTTTC.

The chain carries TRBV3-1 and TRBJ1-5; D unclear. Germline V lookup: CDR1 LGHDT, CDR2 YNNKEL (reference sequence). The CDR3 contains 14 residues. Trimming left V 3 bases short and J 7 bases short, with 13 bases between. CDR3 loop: CASSHGPGIQPQHF. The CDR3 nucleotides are TGTGCCAGCAGCCACGGGCCGGGGATACAGCCCCAGCATTTT. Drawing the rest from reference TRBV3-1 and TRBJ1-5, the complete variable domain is DTAVSQTPKYLVTQMGNDKSIKCEQNLGHDTMYWYKQDSKKFLKIMFSYNNKELIINETVPNRFSPKSPDKAHLNLHINSLELGDSAVYFCASSHGPGIQPQHFGDGTRLSIL.

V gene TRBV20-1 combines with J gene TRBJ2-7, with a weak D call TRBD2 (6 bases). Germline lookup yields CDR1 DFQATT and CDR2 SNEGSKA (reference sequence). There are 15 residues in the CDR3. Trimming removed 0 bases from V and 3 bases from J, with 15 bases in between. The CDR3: CSARDIEGGLYEQYF. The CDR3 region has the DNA TGCAGTGCTAGAGATATAGAGGGAGGTCTCTACGAGCAGTACTTC.

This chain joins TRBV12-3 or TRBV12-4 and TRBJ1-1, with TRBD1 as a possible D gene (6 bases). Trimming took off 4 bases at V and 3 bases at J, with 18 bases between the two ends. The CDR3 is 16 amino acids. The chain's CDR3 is CASSSRTVRNYTEAFF. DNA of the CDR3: TGTGCCAGCAGTTCCCGGACAGTCAGAAATTACACTGAAGCTTTCTTT.

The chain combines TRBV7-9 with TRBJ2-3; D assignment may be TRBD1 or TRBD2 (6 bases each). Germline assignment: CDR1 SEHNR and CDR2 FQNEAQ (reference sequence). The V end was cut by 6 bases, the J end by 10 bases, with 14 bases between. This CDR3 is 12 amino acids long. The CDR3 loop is CASRGGGPAQYF. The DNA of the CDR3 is TGTGCCAGCAGGGGGGGCGGTCCGGCGCAGTATTTT.

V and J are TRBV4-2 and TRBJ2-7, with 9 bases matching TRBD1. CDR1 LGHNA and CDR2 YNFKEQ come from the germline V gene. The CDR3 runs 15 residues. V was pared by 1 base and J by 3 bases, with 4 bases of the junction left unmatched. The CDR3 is CASSQVPGQGYEQYF. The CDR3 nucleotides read TGTGCCAGCAGCCAAGTACCGGGACAGGGCTACGAGCAGTACTTC.

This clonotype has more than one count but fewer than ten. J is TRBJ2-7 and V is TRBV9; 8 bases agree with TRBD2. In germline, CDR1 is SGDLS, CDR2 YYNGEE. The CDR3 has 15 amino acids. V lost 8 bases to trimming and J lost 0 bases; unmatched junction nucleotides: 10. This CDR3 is CASSLSGGGSYEQYF. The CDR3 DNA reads TGTGCCAGTTCCCTATCGGGGGGGGGCTCCTACGAGCAGTACTTC.

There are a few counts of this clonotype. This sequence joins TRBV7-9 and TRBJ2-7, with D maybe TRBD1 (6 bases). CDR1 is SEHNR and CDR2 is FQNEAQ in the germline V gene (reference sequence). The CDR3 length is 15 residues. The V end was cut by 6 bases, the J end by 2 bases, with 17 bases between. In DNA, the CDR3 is TGTGCCAGCAGTCCTAGGGGGACATCTCCCTACGAGCAGTACTTC. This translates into CASSPRGTSPYEQYF. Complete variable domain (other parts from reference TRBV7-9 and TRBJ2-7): DTGVSQNPRHKITKRGQNVTFRCDPISEHNRLYWYRQTLGQGPEFLTYFQNEAQLEKSRLLSDRFSAERPKGSFSTLEIQRTEQGDSAMYLCASSPRGTSPYEQYFGPGTRLTVT.

The CDR3 reads CASSQEGLAGVSTDTQYF. The DNA for the CDR3 is TGCGCCAGCAGCCAAGAAGGGCTAGCGGGGGTTAGCACAGATACGCAGTATTTT. V usage is TRBV4-1 and J usage is TRBJ2-3, with 10 bases that match TRBD2. The CDR3 length is 18 residues. Germline V lookup: CDR1 MGHRA, CDR2 YSYEKL. Trimming removed 0 bases from V and 0 bases from J; junction bases left unmatched: 6.

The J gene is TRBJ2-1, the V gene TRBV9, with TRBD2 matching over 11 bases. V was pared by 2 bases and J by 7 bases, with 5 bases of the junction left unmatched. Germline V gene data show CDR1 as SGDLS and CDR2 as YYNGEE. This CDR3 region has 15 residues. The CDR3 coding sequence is TGTGCCAGCAGCGTTAGCGGGGGGGAAGGAAATGAGCAGTTCTTC. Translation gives CASSVSGGEGNEQFF.

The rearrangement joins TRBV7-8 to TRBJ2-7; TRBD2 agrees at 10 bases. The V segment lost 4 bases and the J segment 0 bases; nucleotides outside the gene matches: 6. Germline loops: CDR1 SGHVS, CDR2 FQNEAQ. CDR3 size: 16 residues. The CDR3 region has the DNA TGTGCCAGCAGCTCAAGACTAGCGGGTTCCTCCTACGAGCAGTACTTC. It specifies CASSSRLAGSSYEQYF.